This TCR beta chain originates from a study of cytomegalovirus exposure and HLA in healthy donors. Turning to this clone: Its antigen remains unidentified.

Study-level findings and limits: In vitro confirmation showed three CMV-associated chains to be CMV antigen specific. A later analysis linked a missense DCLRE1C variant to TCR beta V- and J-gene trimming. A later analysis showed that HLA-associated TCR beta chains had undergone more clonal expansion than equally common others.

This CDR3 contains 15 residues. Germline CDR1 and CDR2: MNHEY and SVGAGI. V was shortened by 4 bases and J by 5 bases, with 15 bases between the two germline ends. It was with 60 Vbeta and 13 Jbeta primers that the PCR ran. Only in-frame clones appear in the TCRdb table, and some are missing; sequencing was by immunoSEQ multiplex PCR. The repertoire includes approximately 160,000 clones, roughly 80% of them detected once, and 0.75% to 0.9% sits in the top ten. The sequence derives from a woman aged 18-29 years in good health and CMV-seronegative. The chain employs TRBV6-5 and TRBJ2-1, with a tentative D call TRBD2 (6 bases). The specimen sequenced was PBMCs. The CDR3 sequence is CASSLTSLTHNEQFF. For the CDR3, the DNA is TGTGCCAGCAGTTTGACTAGTCTAACCCACAATGAGCAGTTCTTC.